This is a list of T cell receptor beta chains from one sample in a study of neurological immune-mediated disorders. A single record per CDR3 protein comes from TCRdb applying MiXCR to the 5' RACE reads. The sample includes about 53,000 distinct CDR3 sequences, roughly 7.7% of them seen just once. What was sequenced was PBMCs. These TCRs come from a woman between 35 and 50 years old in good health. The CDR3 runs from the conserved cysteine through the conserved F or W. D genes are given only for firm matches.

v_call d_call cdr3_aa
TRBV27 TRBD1 CASSLRDSAIYGYTF
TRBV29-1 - CSAILQGVEQYF
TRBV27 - CASSLLGGSNQPQHF
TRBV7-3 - CASSLTGGCNQPQHF
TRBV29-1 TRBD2 CSVVPGGSYNEQFF
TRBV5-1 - CASSSDTYNEQFF
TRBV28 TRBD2 CASSWVAGGYEQYF
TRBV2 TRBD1 CASRADRGMNTEAFF
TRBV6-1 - CASSGQSRGFNEQFF
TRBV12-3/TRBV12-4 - CASSFSTGNTEAFF
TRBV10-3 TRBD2 CAISELGGASTGELFF
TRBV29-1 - CSVDWEETQYF
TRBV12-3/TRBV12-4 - CASSSSRGAHYEQYF
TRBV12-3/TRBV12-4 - CASSLAWAGNSPLHF
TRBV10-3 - CAIGGVETQYF
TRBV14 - CASSQDWGDRYRSYEQYF
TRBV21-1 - CASSKPLDRECGHEQFF
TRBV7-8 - CASSFGVSTPRDTQYF
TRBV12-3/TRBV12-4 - CASSWDWRGNYEQYF
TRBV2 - CASSEMGFPNQPQHF
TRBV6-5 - CASREDGYMNGYTF
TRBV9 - CASSGSLRGKTSGNTIYF
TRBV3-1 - CASSQGSETDTQYF
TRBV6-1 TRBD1 CASSPGGPSYGYTF
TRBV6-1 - CASSAGHPNYGYTF
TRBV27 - CASSPGPHSNQPQHF
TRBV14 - CASSPTLSYEQYF
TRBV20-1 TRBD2 CSASPSGGLYNEQFF
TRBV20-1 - CSAREAGRLGQPQHF
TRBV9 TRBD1 CASSVMGDSWGEQYF
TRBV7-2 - CASSPSGGGEQFF
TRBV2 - CASSYEKLFF
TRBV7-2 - CASSLRRGGEGGELFF
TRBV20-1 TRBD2 CSARAWTSGGRTIHGQFF
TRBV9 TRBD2 CASSVLAENNEQFF
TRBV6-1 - CASSEGYGPNYGYTF
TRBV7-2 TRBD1 CASSWATTGSSNEQFF
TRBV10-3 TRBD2 CAISEWPSGSLRTDTQYF
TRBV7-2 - CASTTRRGALKTNEQFF
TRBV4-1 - CASSQDGHGNQPQHF
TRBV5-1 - CASSLGGAPRDNEQFF